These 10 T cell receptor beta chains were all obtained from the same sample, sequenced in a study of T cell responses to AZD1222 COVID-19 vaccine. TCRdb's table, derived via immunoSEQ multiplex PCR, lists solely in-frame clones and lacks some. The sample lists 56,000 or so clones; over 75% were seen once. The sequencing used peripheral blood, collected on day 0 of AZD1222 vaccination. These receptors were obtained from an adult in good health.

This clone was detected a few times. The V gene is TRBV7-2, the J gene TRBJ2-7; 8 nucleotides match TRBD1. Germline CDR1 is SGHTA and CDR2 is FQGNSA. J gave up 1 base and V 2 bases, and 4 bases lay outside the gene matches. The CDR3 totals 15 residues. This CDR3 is CASSLRQGWSYEQYF. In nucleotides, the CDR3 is TGTGCCAGCAGCTTACGACAGGGGTGGTCCTACGAGCAGTACTTC.

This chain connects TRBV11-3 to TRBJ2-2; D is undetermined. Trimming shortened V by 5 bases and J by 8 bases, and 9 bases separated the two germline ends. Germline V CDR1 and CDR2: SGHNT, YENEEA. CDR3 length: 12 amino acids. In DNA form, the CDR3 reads TGTGCCAGCAGCCGAGGTCAAGGGGAGCTGTTTTTT. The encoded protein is CASSRGQGELFF. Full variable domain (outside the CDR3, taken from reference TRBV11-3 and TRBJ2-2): EAGVVQSPRYKIIEKKQPVAFWCNPISGHNTLYWYLQNLGQGPELLIRYENEEAVDDSQLPKDRFSAERLKGVDSTLKIQPAELGDSAVYLCASSRGQGELFFGEGSRLTVL.

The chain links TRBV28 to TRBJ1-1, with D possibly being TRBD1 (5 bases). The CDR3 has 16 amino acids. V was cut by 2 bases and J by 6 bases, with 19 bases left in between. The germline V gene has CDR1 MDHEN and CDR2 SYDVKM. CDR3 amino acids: CASSLLVWDRGPEAFF. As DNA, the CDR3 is TGTGCCAGCAGTTTACTGGTGTGGGACCGAGGACCTGAAGCTTTCTTT.

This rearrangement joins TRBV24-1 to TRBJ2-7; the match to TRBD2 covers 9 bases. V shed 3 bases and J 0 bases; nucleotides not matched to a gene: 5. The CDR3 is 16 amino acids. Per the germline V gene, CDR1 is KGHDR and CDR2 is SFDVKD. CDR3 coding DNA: TGTGCCACCAGTGATCCTCGAGCGGGGGGCTCCTACGAGCAGTACTTC. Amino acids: CATSDPRAGGSYEQYF.

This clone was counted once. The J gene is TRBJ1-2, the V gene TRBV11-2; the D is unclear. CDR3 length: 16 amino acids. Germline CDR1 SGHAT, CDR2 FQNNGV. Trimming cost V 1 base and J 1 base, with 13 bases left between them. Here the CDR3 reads CASSLVGRRSNYGYTF. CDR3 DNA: TGTGCCAGCAGCTTAGTAGGGAGGAGGAGTAACTATGGCTACACCTTC.

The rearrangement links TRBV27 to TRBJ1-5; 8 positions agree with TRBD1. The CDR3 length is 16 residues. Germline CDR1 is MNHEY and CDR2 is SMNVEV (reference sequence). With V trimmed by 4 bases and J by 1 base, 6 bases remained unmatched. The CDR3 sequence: CASSSQGGRSNQPQHF. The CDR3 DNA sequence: TGTGCCAGCAGTTCACAGGGGGGTAGAAGCAATCAGCCCCAGCATTTT.

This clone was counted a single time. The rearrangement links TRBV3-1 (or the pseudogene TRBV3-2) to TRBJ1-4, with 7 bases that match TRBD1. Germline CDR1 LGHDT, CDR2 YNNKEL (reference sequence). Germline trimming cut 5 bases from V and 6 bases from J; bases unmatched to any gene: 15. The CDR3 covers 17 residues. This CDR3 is CASSDRLPGQLHEKLFF. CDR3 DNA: TGTGCCAGCAGCGATCGACTACCGGGACAGCTACATGAAAAACTGTTTTTT.

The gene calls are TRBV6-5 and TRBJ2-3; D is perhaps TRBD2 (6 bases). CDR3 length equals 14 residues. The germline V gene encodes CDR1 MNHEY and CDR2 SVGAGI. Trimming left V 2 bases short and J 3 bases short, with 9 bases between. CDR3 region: CASSYTSKTDTQYF. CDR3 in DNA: TGTGCCAGCAGTTACACTAGCAAGACAGATACGCAGTATTTT.

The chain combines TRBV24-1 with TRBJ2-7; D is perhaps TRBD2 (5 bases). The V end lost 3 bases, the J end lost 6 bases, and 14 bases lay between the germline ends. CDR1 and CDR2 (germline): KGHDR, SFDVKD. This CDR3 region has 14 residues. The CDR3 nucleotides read TGTGCCACCAGTGATCTAGAAGGACTCTCCGAGCAGTACTTC. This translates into CATSDLEGLSEQYF.

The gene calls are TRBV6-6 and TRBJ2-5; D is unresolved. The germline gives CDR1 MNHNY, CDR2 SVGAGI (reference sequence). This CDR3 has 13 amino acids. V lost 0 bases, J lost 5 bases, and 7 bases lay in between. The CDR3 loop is CASSYSDVETQYF. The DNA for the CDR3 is TGTGCCAGCAGTTACTCCGATGTGGAGACCCAGTACTTC.